This T cell receptor (beta chain) was sequenced during a study of CD8+ T cells in alopecia areata. Across the study: Percent affected scalp area, the SALT score, rated treated patients' severity.

Following RNA extraction, reverse transcription yielded cDNA that acted as the sequencing template. Generated by immunoSEQ multiplex PCR, the TCRdb table keeps only in-frame clones and is missing some. The sample holds under 200,000 clones, approximately 60% seen once. The CDR3 length is 15 residues. The V end lost 0 bases, the J end lost 5 bases, and 11 bases lay between the germline ends. Per the germline V gene, CDR1 is MNHNY and CDR2 is SVGAGI (reference sequence). This clone was counted between two and nine times. The antigen is not known. Notes on the study in general: In scalp and blood, many expanded lesional clones persisted during tofacitinib. Tofacitinib significantly brought down scalp clonality and expanded CD8+ clones among top 100.

Treatment described: oral pan-JAK inhibitor, 5-10 mg twice daily. Sequencing used CD4+ T cells sorted from blood, obtained at week 24, from a patient treated with tofacitinib. This receptor was obtained from a human donor with alopecia areata. The chain uses TRBV6-6 and TRBJ2-4; weak D call: TRBD1 (7 bases). CDR3 loop: CASSYSEGQQNIQYF. CDR3 DNA sequence: TGTGCCAGCAGTTACTCGGAGGGACAGCAAAACATTCAGTACTTC.